This T cell receptor beta chain comes out of a study of blood T cell repertoires in COVID-19. Study-wide context: PBMCs, B-cell-depleted T cells, or T cells were the source of the cDNA or gDNA that made up the material.

This study enrolled people aged roughly 18 to 100 from around 25 US geographic areas. Participants reported their clinical history, and cohort assignment relied on those reports. Germline CDR1 and CDR2: SEHNR and FQNEAQ (reference sequence). The J segment lost 4 bases and the V segment lost 0 bases, leaving 4 bases of the junction unmatched. The CDR3 is 15 residues long. In the authors' methods: Amplified reference gene primers provided the basis for estimating nucleated cell counts. Data came from immunoSEQ multiplex PCR; TCRdb stores just in-frame clones and leaves some out. The V and J calls and clone size were taken over from that table, and D and trimming were inferred from the DNA. This table holds some 350,000 clones, roughly 86% found once.

J is TRBJ2-3 and V is TRBV7-9; TRBD2 matches at 7 bases. The receptor was derived from a woman aged 25-40 years who had recovered from COVID-19. Sequenced: PBMCs or T cells enriched from blood (not recorded which). CDR3 DNA: TGTGCCAGCAGCTTAGCGACGGGGGGTGCAGATACGCAGTATTTT. It translates to CASSLATGGADTQYF.